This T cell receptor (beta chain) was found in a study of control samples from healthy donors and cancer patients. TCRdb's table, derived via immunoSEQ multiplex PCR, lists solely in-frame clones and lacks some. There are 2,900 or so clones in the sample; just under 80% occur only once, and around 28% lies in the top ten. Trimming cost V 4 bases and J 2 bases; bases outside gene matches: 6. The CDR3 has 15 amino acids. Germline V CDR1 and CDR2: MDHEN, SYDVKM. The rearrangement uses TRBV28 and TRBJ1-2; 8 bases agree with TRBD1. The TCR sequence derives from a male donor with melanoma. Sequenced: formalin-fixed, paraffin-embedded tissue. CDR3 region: CASSSPQGANYGYTF. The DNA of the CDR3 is TGTGCCAGCAGTTCCCCCCAGGGGGCGAACTATGGCTACACCTTC.